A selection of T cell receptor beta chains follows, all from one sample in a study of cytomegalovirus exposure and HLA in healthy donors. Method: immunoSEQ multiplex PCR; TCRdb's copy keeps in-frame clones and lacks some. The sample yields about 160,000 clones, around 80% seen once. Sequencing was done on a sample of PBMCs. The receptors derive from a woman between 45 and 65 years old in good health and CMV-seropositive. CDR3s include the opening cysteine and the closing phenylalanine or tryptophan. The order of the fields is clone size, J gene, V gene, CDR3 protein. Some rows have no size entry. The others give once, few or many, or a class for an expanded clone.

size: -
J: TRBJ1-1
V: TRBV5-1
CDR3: CASSLETGEEAFF

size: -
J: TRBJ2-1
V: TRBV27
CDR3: CASSFRALRGNEQFF

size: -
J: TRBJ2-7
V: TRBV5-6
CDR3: CASSLGGQAIYEQYF

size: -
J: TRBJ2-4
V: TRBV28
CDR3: CASSLNRGNIQYF

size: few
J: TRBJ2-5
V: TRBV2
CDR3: CASSEWTAQETQYF

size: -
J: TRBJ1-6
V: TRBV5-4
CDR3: CASSLPTGGASPLHF

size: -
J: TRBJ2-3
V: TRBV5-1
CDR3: CASSLGQGQMDTQYF

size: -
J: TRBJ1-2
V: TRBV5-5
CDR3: CASSLETEVGYGYTF

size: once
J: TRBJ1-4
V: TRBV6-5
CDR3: CASSEGTANEKLFF

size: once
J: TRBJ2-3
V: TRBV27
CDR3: CASSLRDRGTDTQYF

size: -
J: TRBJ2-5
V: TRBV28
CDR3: CASSLDGRETQYF

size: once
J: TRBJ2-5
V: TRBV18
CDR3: CASSPPVLVRETQYF